Listed here are 22 T cell receptor beta chains from one sample, sequenced in a study of T cells in Graves' hyperthyroidism and ophthalmopathy. Amplified regions were TCR beta CDR3 sequences from RNA transcripts. With the HTBI primer set, the TCR CDR3 went through a first round of RT-PCR. TCRdb recomputed calls from the multiplex PCR reads with MiXCR, one row per CDR3 protein. The profile covers about 290,000 distinct CDR3 sequences, with around a sixth appearing a single time and roughly a third taken by the ten largest. Sequencing was performed on blood. The receptor source for this set is a man younger than 45 with Graves' hyperthyroidism.

The sample holds many counts of this clonotype. V gene TRBV9 combines with J gene TRBJ2-7; D might be TRBD1 (6 bases). This CDR3 is 14 amino acids long. V was pared by 3 bases and J by 6 bases, with 16 bases between. The germline CDR1 and CDR2 sequences are SGDLS and YYNGEE. CDR3 sequence (DNA): TGTGCCAGCAGCGACGGGCAGGGGAACGGCGAGCAGTACTTC. It encodes CASSDGQGNGEQYF.

This clonotype was observed a handful of times. This chain joins TRBV30 and TRBJ2-7; 7 bases are shared with TRBD1. The V and J ends lost 6 bases and 4 bases, in that order; junction bases with no gene match: 6. This CDR3 spans 12 amino acids. Germline CDR1 reads GTSNPN; CDR2 reads SVGIG (reference sequence). For the CDR3, the DNA is TGTGCCTGTTGGACAGGCGAGTACGAGCAGTACTTC. Protein sequence: CACWTGEYEQYF.

This clonotype was observed many times. This chain connects TRBV20-1 to TRBJ2-3; 11 nucleotides match TRBD2. The junction had 12 bases not matched to a gene; V was cut back by 1 base and J by 3 bases. The germline gives CDR1 DFQATT, CDR2 SNEGSKA (reference sequence). This CDR3 spans 18 amino acids. CDR3: CSARVSSGRSLRTDTQYF. DNA of the CDR3: TGCAGTGCTAGAGTTTCTAGCGGGAGGTCGCTTCGAACAGATACGCAGTATTTT.

Remarks on this clonotype: A junction boundary mismatches the germline segment, possibly from a read error. The rearrangement links TRBV7-9 to TRBJ2-7, with D unclear. This CDR3 region has 15 residues. The V gene's germline CDR1 is SEHNR and CDR2 FQNEAQ (reference sequence). CDR3 DNA sequence: TGTGCCAGCAGCTCCGAGGATAGGAGTTCCTACGAGCTGTACTTC. The encoded protein is CASSSEDRSSYELYF.

This clonotype was counted many times. The CDR3 spells CASTPGGTPNQPQHF. The CDR3, as DNA: TGTGCCAGCACCCCGGGGGGGACCCCCAATCAGCCCCAGCATTTT. The chain links TRBV7-2 to TRBJ1-5; weak D call: TRBD1 (5 bases). The CDR3 sequence is 15 residues long. The V end was cut by 7 bases, the J end by 3 bases, with 16 bases between. Germline assignment: CDR1 SGHTA and CDR2 FQGNSA.

This clonotype was observed a handful of times. The J gene is TRBJ2-2, the V gene TRBV2, with TRBD1 matching 7 bases. Germline V gives CDR1 SNHLY, CDR2 FYNNEI. The CDR3 sequence is 15 residues long. With V trimmed by 4 bases and J by 7 bases, 9 bases remained unmatched. CDR3 loop: CASSAQGGASGELFF. The CDR3 coding sequence is TGTGCCAGCAGTGCTCAAGGGGGCGCAAGCGGGGAGCTGTTTTTT.

The rearrangement links TRBV4-2 to TRBJ2-7, with 8 bases lining up with TRBD1. The CDR3 is made up of 15 amino acids. Germline V gene data show CDR1 as LGHNA and CDR2 as YNFKEQ. After removal of 0 bases from V and 0 bases from J, the junction contained 1 base not matched to a gene. As DNA, the CDR3 is TGTGCCAGCAGCCAAGATGGGACAGGCTCCTACGAGCAGTACTTC. Translated: CASSQDGTGSYEQYF.

Many counts were recorded for this clonotype. The chain couples TRBV6-1 to TRBJ1-2; 8 bases fit TRBD1. This CDR3 is 15 amino acids long. Germline assignment: CDR1 MNHNS and CDR2 SASEGT. Trimming cost V 8 bases and J 8 bases; bases outside gene matches: 16. Written as DNA, the CDR3 is TGTGCCAGCCGTTGGAGAGCAGGGGGCGTGGGGGGCTACACCTTC. Encoded protein: CASRWRAGGVGGYTF.

This clonotype was detected many times. The chain employs TRBV11-2 and TRBJ1-1; 8 bases agree with TRBD1. Germline V lookup: CDR1 SGHAT, CDR2 FQNNGV. Trimming cost V 5 bases and J 4 bases; bases outside gene matches: 12. The CDR3 totals 16 residues. CDR3 sequence (DNA): TGTGCCAGCAGCCCGGGGACAGGATCGTGGGTCACTGAAGCTTTCTTT. Translating gives CASSPGTGSWVTEAFF.

This clonotype was observed a handful of times. The chain links TRBV5-6 to TRBJ2-1, with D tentatively TRBD2 (5 bases). This CDR3 spans 12 amino acids. CDR1 and CDR2 (germline): SGHDT, YYEEEE. Trimming removed 5 bases at V and 8 bases at J, with 11 bases between. CDR3 nucleotide sequence: TGTGCCAGCAGTTGGCGGGTTGATGAGCAGTTCTTC. Its protein is CASSWRVDEQFF.

This chain connects TRBV18 to TRBJ2-5, with TRBD2 as a possible D gene (6 bases). CDR1 is KGHSH and CDR2 is LQKENI in the germline V gene. This CDR3 contains 18 residues. Deletions cut 2 bases from V and 1 base from J, with 20 bases between. The CDR3 is CASSPTPLVGTLQETQYF. CDR3 nucleotides: TGTGCCAGCTCACCAACCCCGCTGGTGGGGACTCTCCAAGAGACCCAGTACTTC.

Comments on this clonotype: This may be a read error: a much more frequent sequence differs by one nucleotide. The genes are TRBV30 and TRBJ2-7; 8 bases agree with TRBD1. The CDR3 spans 13 residues. Trimming removed 4 bases from V and 4 bases from J; junction bases left unmatched: 6. Germline V gene lookup returns CDR1 GTSNPN and CDR2 SVGIG (reference sequence). The CDR3 DNA sequence: TGTGCCTGGATAGCAGGGGGCATTTACGAGCAGTACTTC. It encodes CAWIAGGIYEQYF. The whole variable domain, filled in from reference TRBV30 and TRBJ2-7, reads SQTIHQWPATLVQPVGSPLSLECTVEGTSNPNLYWYRQAAGRGLQLLFYSVGIGQISSEVPQNLSASRPQDRQFILSSKKLLLSDSGFYLCAWIAGGIYEQYFGPGTRLTVT.

This clonotype was picked up a small number of times. The chain links TRBV7-8 to TRBJ2-5, with unresolved D. The CDR3 spans 23 residues. Germline V lookup: CDR1 SGHVS, CDR2 FQNEAQ. V was cut by 1 base and J by 2 bases, with 35 bases left in between. The CDR3 loop reads CASSLERYSVHVPGSRLQETQYF. In DNA, the CDR3 is TGTGCCAGCAGCTTAGAAAGGTATTCGGTTCACGTACCCGGATCCCGACTTCAAGAGACCCAGTACTTC.

This clonotype showed up just a few times. J is TRBJ1-5 and V is TRBV6-5; D is undetermined. The CDR3 loop spans 13 amino acids. Deletions cut 0 bases from V and 6 bases from J, with 6 bases between. Looked up from germline, CDR1 is MNHEY and CDR2 is SVGAGI. This chain's CDR3 is CASSYSNAQPQHF. As DNA, the CDR3 is TGTGCCAGCAGTTACTCGAACGCTCAGCCCCAGCATTTT.

This clonotype was detected ten times or more. This chain links TRBV2 with TRBJ1-4; no reliable D call. Per the germline V gene, CDR1 is SNHLY and CDR2 is FYNNEI. The CDR3 is 13 amino acids. V gave up 4 bases and J gave up 5 bases, with 8 bases separating them. CDR3 loop: CASSVMGNEKLFF. In DNA form, the CDR3 reads TGTGCCAGCAGTGTTATGGGGAATGAAAAACTGTTTTTT.

As DNA, the CDR3 is TGTGCCAGCAGCCTGGGCCATGGGGGCTACGAGCAGTACTTC. Translating gives CASSLGHGGYEQYF. The V gene is TRBV6-1, the J gene TRBJ2-7; the D call may be TRBD1 or TRBD2 (5 bases each). Germline CDR1 is MNHNS and CDR2 is SASEGT. Trimming pared 6 bases from V and 3 bases from J, leaving 15 bases between. The CDR3 runs to 14 residues.

Worth noting for this clonotype: It may be a read error: a sequence one base away is much more abundant. This sequence joins TRBV11-3 and TRBJ2-7, with 7 bases lining up with TRBD1. The CDR3 length is 15 residues. Germline lookup yields CDR1 SGHNT and CDR2 YENEEA. The CDR3 loop reads CASSLIGQESYEQCF. CDR3 nucleotides: TGTGCCAGCAGCTTAATTGGACAGGAGTCCTACGAGCAGTGCTTC.

In this sample, this clonotype turned up a few times. The chain carries TRBV6-1 and TRBJ1-5, with a tentative D call TRBD1 (5 bases). The CDR3 has 13 residues. The ends were cut back, 6 bases at V and 4 bases at J, with 10 bases in the middle. CDR1 and CDR2 from the germline V gene are MNHNS and SASEGT. The CDR3 region is CASSYDRNQPQHF. The CDR3 coding sequence is TGTGCCAGCAGCTACGACAGAAATCAGCCCCAGCATTTT.

This clonotype was counted at least ten times. This chain joins TRBV5-1 and TRBJ2-1; D not resolved. The V end lost 2 bases, the J end lost 10 bases, and 10 bases lay between the germline ends. In germline, CDR1 is SGHRS, CDR2 YFSETQ. The CDR3 has 12 residues. CDR3 in amino acids: CASSFRTNEQFF. As DNA, the CDR3 is TGCGCCAGCAGCTTTCGAACAAACGAGCAGTTCTTC.

This clonotype was observed a handful of times. The chain couples TRBV9 to TRBJ2-2; 7 nucleotides align to TRBD1. This CDR3 has 17 amino acids. The ends lost 1 base at V and 1 base at J; junction bases unmatched: 7. Germline CDR1 SGDLS, CDR2 YYNGEE. The CDR3 DNA sequence: TGTGCCAGCAGCGTAAAAGGGTACAGGGGGAACACCGGGGAGCTGTTTTTT. It codes for CASSVKGYRGNTGELFF.

This clonotype was counted ten times or more. The chain uses TRBV11-3 and TRBJ2-6; 9 bases align to TRBD1. There are 17 residues in the CDR3. Germline V gene sequence: CDR1 SGHNT, CDR2 YENEEA. Unmatched junction bases numbered 9, after V lost 5 bases and J lost 4 bases. DNA for the CDR3: TGTGCCAGCAGCCCTGGACAGGGGACGTCAGGGGCCAACGTCCTGACTTTC. It translates to CASSPGQGTSGANVLTF.

V is TRBV5-4 and J is TRBJ1-4; 9 bases match TRBD1. This CDR3 has 15 amino acids. In germline, CDR1 is SGHNT, CDR2 YYREEE (reference sequence). Losses at the gene ends were 3 bases for V and 3 bases for J; bases not matched to a gene: 3. CDR3 DNA sequence: TGTGCCAGCAGCTCTCGACAGGGGGCTAATGAAAAACTGTTTTTT. It is translated as CASSSRQGANEKLFF.